The source of this T cell receptor beta chain is a study of T cells of healthy individuals. This clonotype was found many times. Via MiXCR, TCRdb re-called the 5' RACE reads, giving one row per CDR3 protein. The sample holds around 90,000 distinct CDR3 sequences, roughly 5% seen once. Looked up from germline, CDR1 is SGHVS and CDR2 is FQNEAQ. CDR3 length: 16 amino acids. V was trimmed by 5 bases and J by 1 base, leaving 17 bases between them. The chain joins TRBV7-8 to TRBJ2-5; D unresolved. This TCR was sampled from a female donor in good health. CDR3 in DNA: TGTGCCAGCAGCCCGACCCGCGCCCGGGTCCAAGAGACCCAGTACTTC. Translation gives CASSPTRARVQETQYF.